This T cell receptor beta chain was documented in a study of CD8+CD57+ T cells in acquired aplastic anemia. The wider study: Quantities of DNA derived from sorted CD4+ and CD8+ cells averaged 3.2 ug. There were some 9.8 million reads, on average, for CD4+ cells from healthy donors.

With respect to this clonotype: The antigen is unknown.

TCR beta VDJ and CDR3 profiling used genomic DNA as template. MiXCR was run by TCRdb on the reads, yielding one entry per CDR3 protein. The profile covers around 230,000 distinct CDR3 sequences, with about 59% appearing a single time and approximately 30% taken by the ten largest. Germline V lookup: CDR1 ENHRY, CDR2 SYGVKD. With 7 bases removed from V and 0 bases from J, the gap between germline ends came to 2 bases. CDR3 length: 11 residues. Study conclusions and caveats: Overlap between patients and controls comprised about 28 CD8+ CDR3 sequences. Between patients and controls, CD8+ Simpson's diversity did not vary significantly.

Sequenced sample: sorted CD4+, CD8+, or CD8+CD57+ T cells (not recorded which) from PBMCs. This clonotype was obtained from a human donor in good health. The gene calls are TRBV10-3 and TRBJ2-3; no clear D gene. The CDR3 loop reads CAITSTDTQYF. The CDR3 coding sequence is TGTGCCATCACGAGCACAGATACGCAGTATTTT.